The next 15 T cell receptor beta chains were all read from a single sample in a study of T cell responses to AZD1222 COVID-19 vaccine. The assay was immunoSEQ multiplex PCR, and TCRdb's table has in-frame clones only and misses some. The repertoire holds 130,000 to 150,000 clones, with around nine tenths as singletons. The sequencing used peripheral blood, collected on day 0 of AZD1222 vaccination. Receptors were obtained from an adult in good health.

The rearrangement joins TRBV6-2 or TRBV6-3 to TRBJ1-2; 9 nucleotides line up with TRBD1. CDR1 is MNHEY, CDR2 SVGEGT, per germline. The V and J ends lost 6 bases and 8 bases, in that order; junction bases with no gene match: 13. The CDR3 totals 15 residues. CDR3 nucleotide sequence: TGTGCCAGCAGCTATCCGGGACAGGGACTAAAGGGCTACACCTTC. Its protein product is CASSYPGQGLKGYTF.

V gene TRBV9 combines with J gene TRBJ1-6, with D tentatively TRBD1 (5 bases). Deletions cut 9 bases from V and 5 bases from J, with 12 bases between. There are 13 residues in the CDR3. Germline V gene data show CDR1 as SGDLS and CDR2 as YYNGEE. The CDR3 DNA reads as TGTGCCACGTCCCGGGACCATAATTCACCCCTCCACTTT. This translates into CATSRDHNSPLHF.

The chain uses TRBV18 and TRBJ1-1; D ambiguous. CDR1 is KGHSH and CDR2 is LQKENI in the germline V gene. The V end lost 6 bases, the J end lost 0 bases, and 14 bases lay between the germline ends. The CDR3 loop spans 15 amino acids. The CDR3 protein is CASSPRSEMNTEAFF. CDR3 bases: TGTGCCAGCTCCCCCAGGTCAGAAATGAACACTGAAGCTTTCTTT.

A single count supports this clone. The chain is built from TRBV27 and TRBJ1-1, with D possibly being TRBD1 (6 bases). The CDR3 loop spans 15 amino acids. Trimming pared 6 bases from V and 1 base from J, leaving 15 bases between. Germline V CDR1 and CDR2: MNHEY, SMNVEV (reference sequence). In DNA, the CDR3 is TGTGCCAGCAGCTGGGGGGGGCGGCAGAACACTGAAGCTTTCTTT. Protein sequence: CASSWGGRQNTEAFF.

DNA of the CDR3: TGTGCCAGCAGCCAAGAGTCGGGGGAGGGTTACTACGAGCAGTACTTC. This sequence encodes CASSQESGEGYYEQYF. The gene calls are TRBV4-2 and TRBJ2-7; 7 bases map to TRBD2. In germline, CDR1 is LGHNA, CDR2 YNFKEQ. V trimming: 0 bases; J trimming: 3 bases; junction bases outside the gene matches: 8. The CDR3 totals 16 residues.

V usage is TRBV5-4 and J usage is TRBJ2-6; possibly TRBD2 for D (5 bases). This CDR3 contains 15 residues. Trimming removed 1 base from V and 2 bases from J, with 7 bases in between. Per germline, CDR1 SGHNT and CDR2 YYREEE (reference sequence). CDR3 sequence: CASSLWETGANVLTF. CDR3 sequence (DNA): TGTGCCAGCAGCTTGTGGGAGACTGGGGCCAACGTCCTGACTTTC.

V usage is TRBV19 and J usage is TRBJ1-4, with 11 positions matching TRBD1. The CDR3 contains 15 residues. Germline values: CDR1 LNHDA, CDR2 SQIVND (reference sequence). With V trimmed by 6 bases and J by 8 bases, 8 bases remained unmatched. CDR3 DNA: TGTGCCAGTAGCCCCCGGACAGGGGGCGGAGAAAAACTGTTTTTT. Amino acids: CASSPRTGGGEKLFF.

The chain combines TRBV4-1 with TRBJ1-2; possibly TRBD1 for D (5 bases). Germline V CDR1 and CDR2: MGHRA, YSYEKL. The CDR3 runs 16 residues. V lost 1 base and J 7 bases, leaving 19 bases between the germline ends. The CDR3, as DNA: TGCGCCAGCAGCCAAGTTTTGGCTAGGGGAAGGTTTGGCTACACCTTC. It specifies CASSQVLARGRFGYTF.

V is TRBV25-1 and J is TRBJ1-1; 9 nucleotides line up with TRBD1. Germline values: CDR1 MGHDK, CDR2 SYGVNS. Trimming took 6 bases from V and 6 from J; bases not matched to a gene: 8. This CDR3 has 14 amino acids. Here the CDR3 DNA reads TGTGCCAGCAGGTCTACAGGGGGCATCGCTGAAGCTTTCTTT. Translated: CASRSTGGIAEAFF.

The CDR3 DNA reads as TGTGCCAGCAGTTTATTACAGGGGGCAGATGGCAATCAGCCCCAGCATTTT. Protein product: CASSLLQGADGNQPQHF. The chain joins TRBV28 to TRBJ1-5; 9 nucleotides agree with TRBD1. V lost 1 base to trimming and J lost 2 bases; unmatched junction nucleotides: 6. Germline assignment: CDR1 MDHEN and CDR2 SYDVKM. The CDR3 is 17 residues long.

The chain joins TRBV5-4 to TRBJ1-2, with 7 bases aligning to TRBD1. CDR1 is SGHNT and CDR2 is YYREEE in the germline V gene (reference sequence). The CDR3 is 14 residues long. The V and J ends lost 9 bases and 2 bases, in that order; junction bases with no gene match: 10. The CDR3 DNA reads as TGTGCCACCCAGGAGAAGGGGGCGAACTATGGCTACACCTTC. It codes for CATQEKGANYGYTF.

The chain employs TRBV11-1 and TRBJ1-6; 9 bases match TRBD1. Losses at the gene ends were 6 bases for V and 7 bases for J; bases not matched to a gene: 4. Germline V CDR1 and CDR2: SGHAT, FQDESV (reference sequence). The CDR3 is 14 residues long. The CDR3 loop reads CASRMTGGNSPLHF. The CDR3 DNA is TGTGCCAGCAGGATGACAGGGGGGAATTCACCCCTCCACTTT.

The gene calls are TRBV2 and TRBJ2-5; possibly TRBD1 for D (6 bases). The germline V gene has CDR1 SNHLY and CDR2 FYNNEI. V lost 11 bases and J 5 bases, leaving 42 bases between the germline ends. This CDR3 comprises 21 residues. As DNA, the CDR3 is TGTGCCCGGTCGAGCAGGGGTTCGCCTAGAGGGTTAGTGGGGCCTACGGAGACCCAGTACTTC. Residues: CARSSRGSPRGLVGPTETQYF.

V gene TRBV14 combines with J gene TRBJ2-7; D might be TRBD1 or TRBD2, each matching 5 bases. The CDR3 is made up of 13 amino acids. V was shortened by 2 bases and J by 3 bases, with 8 bases between the two germline ends. CDR1 is SGHDN, CDR2 FVKESK, per germline. The CDR3 DNA is TGTGCCAGCAGCCAAAGGGACGGCTACGAGCAGTACTTC. Its protein product is CASSQRDGYEQYF.

Only a few counts were recorded for this clone. V is TRBV4-2 and J is TRBJ1-2; 10 bases are a match to TRBD1. The V segment lost 4 bases and the J segment 3 bases; nucleotides outside the gene matches: 2. The length of the CDR3 is 14 residues. Germline assignment: CDR1 LGHNA and CDR2 YNFKEQ. The CDR3 here is CASSPGTGDYGYTF. In nucleotides, the CDR3 is TGTGCCAGCAGCCCTGGGACAGGGGACTATGGCTACACCTTC.